The clone carrying this T cell receptor beta chain was picked up many times. Its antigen is unknown. This sample stems from a study of T-cell reconstitution after alpha-beta-depleted transplantation in children. Study-wide results and caveats: In patients about two months after transplant, alpha-beta T cells reportedly arose from several hundred expanded graft clones. Some patients' high day-60 TCRbeta diversity was traced to surviving recipient T cells and thymic progenitors. A year post-transplant, T-cell counts and diversity derived mostly from newly produced T cells.

Germline-derived CDR1 and CDR2 are DFQATT and SNEGSKA (reference sequence). The CDR3 is made up of 13 amino acids. V was pared by 6 bases and J by 2 bases, with 7 bases of the junction left unmatched. Unique molecular identifiers featured in how the TCRbeta library was prepared. Via MiXCR, TCRdb re-called the PCR reads, giving one row per CDR3 protein. Of approximately 190,000 distinct CDR3 sequences detected, 5% to 6.5% appear once; the ten largest clones hold about 5%. The origin of this receptor is a girl under three years old with combined immunodeficiency, due to receive a stem cell transplant. The chain couples TRBV20-1 to TRBJ2-7, with 7 bases identical to TRBD1. The specimen was PBMCs, collected before TCRalphabeta/CD19-depleted stem cell transplant. CDR3 DNA sequence: TGCAGTGCGAGGGGGCAGGGAGCCTACGAGCAGTACTTC. Its translation is CSARGQGAYEQYF.